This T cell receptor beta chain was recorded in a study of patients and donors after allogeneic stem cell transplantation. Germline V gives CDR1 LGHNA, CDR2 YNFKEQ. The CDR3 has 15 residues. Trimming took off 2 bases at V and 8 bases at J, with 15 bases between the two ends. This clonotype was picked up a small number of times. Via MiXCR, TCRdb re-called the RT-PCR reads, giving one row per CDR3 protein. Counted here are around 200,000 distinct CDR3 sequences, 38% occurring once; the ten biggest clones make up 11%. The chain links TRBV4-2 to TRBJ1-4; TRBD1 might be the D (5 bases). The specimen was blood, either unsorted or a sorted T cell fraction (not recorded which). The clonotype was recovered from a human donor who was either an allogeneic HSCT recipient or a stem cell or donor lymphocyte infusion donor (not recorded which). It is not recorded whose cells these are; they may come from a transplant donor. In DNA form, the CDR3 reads TGTGCCAGCAGCCAACCTCGTGGGGCGGGCGAAAAACTGTTTTTT. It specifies CASSQPRGAGEKLFF.